This T cell receptor (beta chain) was recorded in a study of technical replicates of blood from a few donors. Some clones are missing from TCRdb's copy, which holds only in-frame ones; the method was immunoSEQ multiplex PCR. The top ten hold approximately 0.2% of the sample, which has about 70,000 clones, about 96% seen once. The receptor was isolated from a human donor in good health. The sample comprised T cells isolated from PBMCs.

The CDR3 DNA reads as TGTGCCAGCAGTTCTGACGCCGGAGCGGGAGGGCGGGCAGATACGCAGTATTTT. It yields the protein CASSSDAGAGGRADTQYF. V usage is TRBV7-9 and J usage is TRBJ2-3, with 10 bases fitting TRBD2. The V segment lost 6 bases and the J segment 4 bases; nucleotides outside the gene matches: 16. The CDR3 totals 18 residues. Germline CDR1 reads SEHNR; CDR2 reads FQNEAQ (reference sequence).